Sequencing of this TCR beta chain was carried out in a study of blood T cell repertoires in COVID-19. Study as a whole: From T cells, B-cell-depleted T cells, or PBMCs came the material, which was cDNA or gDNA.

The CDR3 runs 13 residues. Trimming pared 7 bases from V and 4 bases from J, leaving 13 bases between. CDR1 and CDR2 from the germline V gene are MDHEN and SYDVKM. Profiled with immunoSEQ multiplex PCR; TCRdb holds only in-frame clones, not every one. The sample yields over 20,000 clones, 90% seen once. This clone was detected once. This sequence joins TRBV28 and TRBJ1-2; D gene unclear. Sequenced material: peripheral blood. The receptor's source is a man between 65 and 79 years old with acute or convalescent COVID-19. The CDR3 region is CASKGAAGYGYTF. The CDR3 DNA is TGTGCCAGCAAAGGAGCCGCCGGCTATGGCTACACCTTC.